This TCR beta chain was sequenced in a study of blood T cells in healthy people across ages. V lost 4 bases and J lost 3, with 13 bases in between. The CDR3 sequence is 15 residues long. Germline V gene data show CDR1 as MNHEY and CDR2 as SMNVEV (reference sequence). As to this clonotype: The antigen is unknown.

Donors ranged from roughly 6 to 90 years old and were healthy Caucasians in Russia. Total RNA, at least 5 micrograms per sample, was extracted from PBMCs. Notes on the study in general: Diversity was estimated from one million T cells, and these estimates were considered underestimates. Older age coincided with a roughly linear decline in TCR beta diversity per million T cells.

A second PCR of roughly 7 to 11 cycles used a sample-barcoded 5' primer and a J-beta primer mix. Using its own MiXCR run on the 5' RACE reads, TCRdb lists one record per CDR3 protein. The sample carries 1,500,000 or so distinct CDR3 sequences, approximately 59% recorded once. The V call is TRBV27, the J call TRBJ1-3; TRBD1 is a possible D gene (6 bases). This receptor was obtained from a man between 18 and 35 years old in good health. Sequenced input: blood. In DNA, the CDR3 is TGTGCCAGCAGTTACACCGGACAGTATGGAAACACCATATATTTT. This gives the protein CASSYTGQYGNTIYF.